Below, one T cell receptor beta chain is given with its context. As yet, its antigen is unknown. Primers included in the PCR were 60 Vbeta and 13 Jbeta primers. Libraries were prepared by immunoSEQ multiplex PCR; TCRdb keeps only in-frame clonotypes and omits some of them. The data hold 95,000 to 120,000 clones, with about 77% observed a single time. The sample originates from a study of cytomegalovirus exposure and HLA in healthy donors. The overall study: Unique TCR beta sequences numbering around 110 million came from approximately 180 million T cells in an earlier analysis. General study points: A later analysis reportedly found that, within productive TCRs, an Asian-associated ancestry cluster had fewer N-insertions than the mean observed across the roughly 700 donors. Investigators reported 150 to 200 TCR beta chains as tied to cytomegalovirus. In a later analysis, TCR beta V- and J-gene trimming was associated with a missense DCLRE1C variant.

The length of the CDR3 is 13 residues. Per the germline V gene, CDR1 is MNHNS and CDR2 is SASEGT. J lost 3 bases, V lost 5 bases, and 3 bases had no gene match. The sequenced sample was PBMCs. The chain combines TRBV6-1 with TRBJ2-7, with 8 bases matching TRBD2. This TCR came from a woman in her 30s in good health and CMV-seropositive. This CDR3 is CASSRGGYYEQYF. CDR3 DNA sequence: TGTGCCAGCAGTCGGGGGGGTTACTACGAGCAGTACTTC.